Below, 26 T cell receptor beta chains from the same sample are listed, as sequenced in a study of CD8 T cells in ankylosing spondylitis. TCRdb re-called the 5' RACE reads with MiXCR, one entry per CDR3 protein. The sample consists of about 130,000 distinct CDR3 sequences, approximately 9.9% of them appearing once. The sample was blood, either unsorted or a sorted T cell fraction (not recorded which). These receptors all stem from a male donor with ankylosing spondylitis or in good health (not recorded which).

This clonotype has at least ten counts. The chain links TRBV6-2 or TRBV6-3 to TRBJ2-7, with TRBD2 matching 11 bases. V was pared by 4 bases and J by 3 bases, with 5 bases of the junction left unmatched. The V gene's germline CDR1 is MNHEY and CDR2 SVGEGT. This CDR3 region has 15 residues. CDR3 in DNA: TGTGCCAGCAGTTCTTCTAGCGGGAGGAGCTACGAGCAGTACTTC. Translation gives CASSSSSGRSYEQYF.

This clonotype was observed a handful of times. The V call is TRBV20-1, the J call TRBJ2-7; 10 bases are shared with TRBD1. With 5 bases clipped from V and 7 bases from J, the junction kept 5 bases outside the gene matches. The CDR3 loop spans 12 amino acids. Germline assignment: CDR1 DFQATT and CDR2 SNEGSKA (reference sequence). DNA of the CDR3: TGCAGTGCTCCGGACAGGGGGGCTGAGCAGTACTTC. Protein: CSAPDRGAEQYF.

The chain is built from TRBV27 and TRBJ2-1, with 11 bases fitting TRBD2. The CDR3 totals 16 residues. Germline lookup yields CDR1 MNHEY and CDR2 SMNVEV (reference sequence). The trim removed 5 bases at V and 5 bases at J, leaving 8 bases unmatched. CDR3: CASSPLGLAGDNEQFF. CDR3 sequence (DNA): TGTGCCAGCAGTCCACTAGGACTAGCGGGCGACAATGAGCAGTTCTTC.

There are many counts of this clonotype. The chain's CDR3 is CASRGLALLYEQYF. CDR3 bases: TGTGCCAGCAGAGGACTAGCATTACTCTACGAGCAGTACTTC. The rearrangement uses TRBV6-2 or TRBV6-3 and TRBJ2-7; 8 positions agree with TRBD2. The J segment lost 3 bases and the V segment lost 6 bases, leaving 7 bases of the junction unmatched. The CDR3 extends over 14 amino acids. CDR1 and CDR2 (germline): MNHEY, SVGEGT.

This clonotype was counted at least ten times. V gene TRBV11-3 combines with J gene TRBJ2-1; 7 nucleotides align to TRBD1. The V segment lost 1 base and the J segment 8 bases; nucleotides outside the gene matches: 2. Germline CDR1 reads SGHNT; CDR2 reads YENEEA. The CDR3 runs to 13 residues. CDR3 sequence reads: CASSLGQGDEQFF. The CDR3 nucleotides read TGTGCCAGCAGCTTAGGACAGGGCGATGAGCAGTTCTTC. The whole variable domain, remainder taken from reference TRBV11-3 and TRBJ2-1, is EAGVVQSPRYKIIEKKQPVAFWCNPISGHNTLYWYLQNLGQGPELLIRYENEEAVDDSQLPKDRFSAERLKGVDSTLKIQPAELGDSAVYLCASSLGQGDEQFFGPGTRLTVL.

This clonotype occurred many times. The rearrangement links TRBV20-1 to TRBJ2-7; D remains ambiguous. This CDR3 is 11 amino acids long. Germline CDR1 reads DFQATT; CDR2 reads SNEGSKA (reference sequence). V dropped 5 bases and J dropped 2 bases, with 7 bases sitting between them. Here the CDR3 reads CSAPATYEQYF. CDR3 coding DNA: TGCAGTGCTCCCGCCACCTACGAGCAGTACTTC.

This clonotype was seen once. A read error may explain this, as a much larger clone is one base away. The V and J genes are TRBV11-2 and TRBJ2-5, with 12 bases lining up with TRBD2. The V gene end was trimmed by 5 bases and the J gene end by 4 bases; junction bases not matched to a gene: 8. There are 16 residues in the CDR3. From germline, CDR1 is SGHAT and CDR2 FQNNGV. CDR3 amino acids: CASSPSRLAGVETQYF. CDR3 DNA sequence: TGTGCCAGCAGCCCTTCCCGACTAGCGGGAGTAGAGACCCAGTACTTC.

This clonotype was recorded at least ten times. J is TRBJ2-3 and V is TRBV20-1; no definite D call. Germline loops: CDR1 DFQATT, CDR2 SNEGSKA (reference sequence). The CDR3 has 14 residues. The V and J ends lost 6 bases and 1 base respectively, with 14 bases between them. CDR3 DNA sequence: TGCAGTGCAACGACACAAAGCGGCACAGATACGCAGTATTTT. It encodes CSATTQSGTDTQYF.

Points on this clonotype: Germline is not matched at one junction end, which may reflect a read error. The chain is built from TRBV27 and TRBJ2-7; D call uncertain. The CDR3 spans 14 residues. Germline CDR1 and CDR2: MNHEY and SMNVEV (reference sequence). The CDR3 is CASSVALGPYEHYF. CDR3 coding DNA: TGTGCCAGCAGCGTTGCCCTAGGGCCCTACGAGCACTACTTC.

Written as DNA, the CDR3 is TGTGCCAGCTCACCACGGACTAGCGGGAAAGATTACGAGCAGTACTTC. It is translated as CASSPRTSGKDYEQYF. The chain uses TRBV18 and TRBJ2-7, with 12 bases that match TRBD2. The CDR3 consists of 16 residues. Unmatched junction bases numbered 5, after V lost 1 base and J lost 4 bases. CDR1 and CDR2 (germline): KGHSH, LQKENI.

This clonotype was recorded at least ten times. This chain joins TRBV5-1 and TRBJ2-7; D possibly corresponds to TRBD2 (6 bases). This CDR3 has 15 residues. Germline CDR1 is SGHRS and CDR2 is YFSETQ. Trimming removed 4 bases from V and 6 bases from J, with 20 bases in between. CDR3 amino acids: CASSPNGGGPPEQYF. CDR3 nucleotide sequence: TGCGCCAGCAGCCCCAACGGGGGAGGTCCTCCCGAGCAGTACTTC. Full variable domain (remainder filled in from reference TRBV5-1 and TRBJ2-7): KAGVTQTPRYLIKTRGQQVTLSCSPISGHRSVSWYQQTPGQGLQFLFEYFSETQRNKGNFPGRFSGRQFSNSRSEMNVSTLELGDSALYLCASSPNGGGPPEQYFGPGTRLTVT.

The chain is built from TRBV5-1 and TRBJ1-1; 7 positions match TRBD1. There are 14 residues in the CDR3. Losses at the gene ends were 4 bases for V and 3 bases for J; bases not matched to a gene: 6. Germline values: CDR1 SGHRS, CDR2 YFSETQ. As DNA, the CDR3 is TGCGCCAGCAGCCGCGACAGGGAGTACACTGAAGCTTTCTTT. Translation: CASSRDREYTEAFF.

At least ten counts were recorded for this clonotype. The chain couples TRBV4-3 to TRBJ2-4; 10 bases map to TRBD1. V shed 2 bases and J 3 bases; nucleotides not matched to a gene: 7. Germline CDR1 LGHNA, CDR2 YSLEER. The CDR3 sequence is 17 residues long. CDR3 amino acids: CASSQRTGGIGKNIQYF. The CDR3 DNA follows: TGCGCCAGCAGCCAACGGACAGGGGGTATCGGCAAAAACATTCAGTACTTC.

The chain links TRBV18 to TRBJ1-5; TRBD1 matches 11 bases. The CDR3 length is 17 residues. Losses at the gene ends were 3 bases for V and 4 bases for J; bases not matched to a gene: 8. Germline V lookup: CDR1 KGHSH, CDR2 LQKENI. CDR3 in amino acids: CASSPRGTGGGNQPQHF. The CDR3 DNA is TGTGCCAGCTCACCGAGGGGGACAGGGGGAGGAAATCAGCCCCAGCATTTT.

This clonotype was seen repeatedly, ten times or more. The rearrangement uses TRBV2 and TRBJ2-7; weak D call: TRBD1 (5 bases). Trimming took 7 bases from V and 3 from J, leaving 13 bases between them. Per germline, CDR1 SNHLY and CDR2 FYNNEI. CDR3 size: 13 residues. The CDR3: CASKLTESYEQYF. The CDR3 nucleotides are TGTGCCAGCAAACTGACAGAGAGCTACGAGCAGTACTTC.

This clonotype was picked up many times. The chain carries TRBV11-1 and TRBJ2-3, with TRBD2 matching over 9 bases. The CDR3 runs 20 residues. V lost 5 bases, J lost 4 bases, and 22 bases stayed unmatched. Per germline, CDR1 SGHAT and CDR2 FQDESV (reference sequence). CDR3 sequence reads: CASSGFGREGGLQGADTQYF. DNA of the CDR3: TGTGCCAGCAGCGGCTTCGGGCGGGAGGGAGGTCTGCAGGGCGCAGATACGCAGTATTTT.

This clonotype has a count of ten or more. The rearrangement joins TRBV2 to TRBJ1-2; weak D call: TRBD1 (6 bases). This CDR3 is 15 amino acids long. In germline, CDR1 is SNHLY, CDR2 FYNNEI. Trimming pared 4 bases from V and 5 bases from J, leaving 17 bases between. This CDR3 reads CASSGRQAVLYGYTF. In DNA, the CDR3 is TGTGCCAGCAGTGGGCGACAGGCCGTACTATATGGCTACACCTTC.

This clonotype was found many times. This chain joins TRBV5-6 and TRBJ1-5; D not resolved. V lost 0 bases, J lost 10 bases, and 14 bases lay in between. Germline V gene sequence: CDR1 SGHDT, CDR2 YYEEEE. CDR3 length equals 14 residues. The CDR3 protein is CASSLGTPGGPQHF. DNA for the CDR3: TGTGCCAGCAGCTTGGGGACCCCCGGAGGACCCCAGCATTTT.

At least ten counts were recorded for this clonotype. The CDR3 region is CASSLLGNPGQGMTDTQYF. The CDR3 DNA reads as TGTGCCAGCAGCTTGTTAGGTAATCCGGGACAGGGCATGACAGATACGCAGTATTTT. The V gene is TRBV5-6, the J gene TRBJ2-3; 9 positions match TRBD1. The J segment lost 3 bases and the V segment lost 1 base, leaving 15 bases of the junction unmatched. The germline V gene has CDR1 SGHDT and CDR2 YYEEEE. The length of the CDR3 is 19 residues.

The gene calls are TRBV28 and TRBJ2-1, with TRBD2 matching 7 bases. This CDR3 comprises 16 residues. The V and J ends lost 6 bases and 12 bases, in that order; junction bases with no gene match: 20. Per the germline V gene, CDR1 is MDHEN and CDR2 is SYDVKM. This chain's CDR3 is CASRPGTKVLRAGQFF. CDR3 coding DNA: TGTGCCAGCAGGCCCGGGACTAAGGTACTACGCGCTGGGCAGTTCTTC. The complete variable domain, with remaining parts taken from reference TRBV28 and TRBJ2-1, reads DVKVTQSSRYLVKRTGEKVFLECVQDMDHENMFWYRQDPGLGLRLIYFSYDVKMKEKGDIPEGYSVSREKKERFSLILESASTNQTSMYLCASRPGTKVLRAGQFFGPGTRLTVL.

This clonotype appeared many times. V usage is TRBV7-9 and J usage is TRBJ1-1; D call uncertain. This CDR3 spans 13 amino acids. Germline CDR1 SEHNR, CDR2 FQNEAQ (reference sequence). The V gene lost 7 bases and the J gene lost 1 base, with 10 bases spanning the gap. For the CDR3, the DNA is TGTGCCAGCATCCACCTCAAGAACACTGAAGCTTTCTTT. Translated: CASIHLKNTEAFF.

The table lists this clonotype with many counts. The V and J genes are TRBV29-1 and TRBJ1-2; the match to TRBD1 covers 7 bases. Unmatched junction bases numbered 13, after V lost 7 bases and J lost 2 bases. Germline V CDR1 and CDR2: SQVTM, ANQGSEA. The CDR3 runs 15 residues. The CDR3 DNA reads TGCAGCGCCCAAGGGGGCCGAGGGGAGAACTATGGCTACACCTTC. Protein: CSAQGGRGENYGYTF. Complete variable domain (other parts from reference TRBV29-1 and TRBJ1-2): SAVISQKPSRDICQRGTSLTIQCQVDSQVTMMFWYRQQPGQSLTLIATANQGSEATYESGFVIDKFPISRPNLTFSTLTVSNMSPEDSSIYLCSAQGGRGENYGYTFGSGTRLTVV.

The sample holds many counts of this clonotype. The J gene is TRBJ2-3, the V gene TRBV29-1, with TRBD2 matching over 9 bases. The CDR3 is 14 amino acids. Germline V lookup: CDR1 SQVTM, CDR2 ANQGSEA. The CDR3 loop reads CSTGVAGGTDTQYF. CDR3 coding DNA: TGCAGTACCGGGGTAGCGGGAGGCACAGATACGCAGTATTTT.

This chain connects TRBV7-9 to TRBJ1-3, with 11 positions matching TRBD1. The CDR3 runs to 17 residues. Per germline, CDR1 SEHNR and CDR2 FQNEAQ (reference sequence). Germline trimming cut 5 bases from V and 5 bases from J; bases unmatched to any gene: 11. CDR3 region: CASSVTMDRGPRNTIYF. In DNA, the CDR3 is TGTGCCAGCAGCGTTACCATGGACAGGGGGCCGCGAAACACCATATATTTT.

This clonotype was counted at least ten times. The chain has TRBV7-2 and TRBJ2-7; TRBD2 aligns across 10 bases. CDR1 and CDR2 (germline): SGHTA, FQGNSA. The CDR3 totals 15 residues. J gave up 3 bases and V 3 bases, and 5 bases lay outside the gene matches. The CDR3 loop reads CASSFQREGRYEQYF. CDR3 nucleotide sequence: TGTGCCAGCAGCTTCCAGCGGGAGGGCCGCTACGAGCAGTACTTC.

This clonotype was detected ten times or more. V usage is TRBV20-1 and J usage is TRBJ2-6; TRBD2 might be the D (5 bases). In germline, CDR1 is DFQATT, CDR2 SNEGSKA (reference sequence). CDR3 length: 15 residues. Trimming cost V 4 bases and J 0 bases, with 10 bases left between them. The CDR3 region is CSATDSSSGANVLTF. The CDR3 coding sequence is TGCAGTGCTACGGACTCGAGCTCTGGGGCCAACGTCCTGACTTTC.